These T cell receptor beta chains were read from a single sample in a study of beta chain features in type 1 diabetes. TCRdb keeps only in-frame clones here, not all; method: immunoSEQ multiplex PCR. The data show tens of thousands of clones, about 60% seen once. Material for sequencing was stem cell memory CD4+ T cells from blood. These receptors originate from a woman in her twenties or thirties with type 1 diabetes. The CDR3 runs from the conserved cysteine through the conserved F or W. The order of the fields is J gene, V gene, CDR3 protein.

TRBJ1-2	TRBV15	CATSRDPGELYGYTF
TRBJ2-7	TRBV23-1	CASISVGASRVYEQYF
TRBJ2-2	TRBV29-1	CSVHTGGGYTGELFF
TRBJ2-5	TRBV5-1	CASSSNRVGETQYF
TRBJ1-4	TRBV5-1	CASRPIGTEDEKLFF
TRBJ2-3	TRBV9	CASGAGSTDTQYF
TRBJ1-2	TRBV7-2	CASSVYRGYYGYTF
TRBJ2-1	TRBV7-2	CASSLAIASAYSYNEQFF
TRBJ1-4	TRBV5-1	CASSLELPNEKLFF
TRBJ1-2	TRBV2	CASREGQGHGYTF
TRBJ2-2	TRBV5-1	CASSSQVTGELFF
TRBJ1-2	TRBV19	CASSIGGDRGYGYTF
TRBJ1-2	TRBV6-1	CASSGLGGNYGYTF
TRBJ1-2	TRBV18	CASSPGTGNYGYTF
TRBJ1-2	TRBV27	CASRRTGANYGYTF
TRBJ2-1	TRBV18	CASSPTSGVDNEQFF
TRBJ1-1	TRBV4-1	CASSQDGGQADTEAFF
TRBJ1-2	TRBV28	CASSTRQGWNYGYTF
TRBJ2-1	TRBV5-4	CASSLGLAGYNEQFF
TRBJ2-1	TRBV7-7	CASSLITGAEAEQFF
TRBJ2-2	TRBV29-1	CSVEGTSGRATGELFF
.	TRBV7-2	CASSLLYLSGRTLREQYF
TRBJ2-1	TRBV6-1	CASSEPGQTIYNEQFF
TRBJ1-2	TRBV30	CAWSVGGAPNYGYTF
TRBJ2-5	TRBV2	CASTRGKETQYF
TRBJ2-2	TRBV4-1	CASSRPTGGKNTGELFF
TRBJ2-7	TRBV13	CASSLERVTEQYF
TRBJ2-3	TRBV14	CASSQWRNTDTQYF
TRBJ2-7	TRBV5-4	CASSLVGGWEQYF
TRBJ2-4	TRBV19	CASSIGAGGAYIQYF
TRBJ1-1	TRBV5-1	CASSLGPSGRNTEAFF
TRBJ2-5	TRBV29-1	CSASAYQETQYF
TRBJ2-7	TRBV5-4	CASKPWTGVYEQYF
TRBJ1-2	TRBV18	CASSPGGQAYGYTF
TRBJ2-1	TRBV28	CASPRDASYNEQFF
TRBJ1-2	TRBV28	CASSQTGGGMYGYTF
TRBJ2-7	TRBV18	CASSLRDSRSEQYF
TRBJ1-2	TRBV4-1	CASSQAPKSGSYGYTF
TRBJ1-5	TRBV30	CAWSVTDNQPQHF
TRBJ2-5	TRBV7-6	CASSLQETQYF
TRBJ1-1	TRBV19	CASKIQVNTEAFF
TRBJ2-2	TRBV7-3	CASSPTHRPNTGELFF
TRBJ2-1	TRBV19	CASSIMGGPSGNEQFF
TRBJ1-5	TRBV19	CASSILGKAGPQHF
TRBJ2-3	TRBV9	CASSVEGLGGTDTQYF
TRBJ2-1	TRBV27	CASSLGSGSLYDEQFF
TRBJ2-7	TRBV5-1	CASSFRTGEVYEQYF